What follows are 14 T cell receptor beta chains derived from one specimen sequenced in a study of blood T cell repertoires in COVID-19. Using immunoSEQ multiplex PCR, the repertoire was profiled, and TCRdb retains in-frame clones only, with some absent. The table shows hundreds of thousands of clones, with just under 85% occurring only once. Sequencing used peripheral blood. The receptors originated from a woman of 80 years or more with acute or convalescent COVID-19.

This sequence joins TRBV9 and TRBJ1-2, with D possibly matching TRBD1 (5 bases). Trimming shortened V by 0 bases and J by 4 bases, and 16 bases separated the two germline ends. Germline loops: CDR1 SGDLS, CDR2 YYNGEE. The CDR3 is 16 amino acids. In DNA, the CDR3 is TGTGCCAGCAGCGTAGGGTTTCTGGGGCGAGCCTATGGCTACACCTTC. Translation gives CASSVGFLGRAYGYTF.

The chain links TRBV5-4 to TRBJ2-6, with D uncertain. The germline V and J ends were trimmed by 1 base and 4 bases, with 9 bases remaining between them. The CDR3 runs to 15 residues. Germline V gene data show CDR1 as SGHNT and CDR2 as YYREEE (reference sequence). The CDR3 DNA is TGTGCCAGCAGCTTGCGAGATTCGGGGGCCAACGTCCTGACTTTC. This gives the protein CASSLRDSGANVLTF.

DNA of the CDR3: TGCAGCTTCGGCCGAGGCGTATCAAGGGAGACCCAGTACTTC. It translates to CSFGRGVSRETQYF. V usage is TRBV29-1 and J usage is TRBJ2-5; D is undetermined. This CDR3 comprises 14 residues. Germline V gene lookup returns CDR1 SQVTM and CDR2 ANQGSEA. Trimming took off 8 bases at V and 5 bases at J, with 21 bases between the two ends.

The chain employs TRBV5-4 and TRBJ2-3; D may be TRBD1 (6 bases). V was cut by 4 bases and J by 0 bases, with 15 bases left in between. This CDR3 is built from 16 residues. Germline CDR1 SGHNT, CDR2 YYREEE (reference sequence). CDR3 sequence (DNA): TGTGCCAGCAGCCTAAAGACAGGCACTAGCACAGATACGCAGTATTTT. Translation: CASSLKTGTSTDTQYF.

This sequence joins TRBV7-8 and TRBJ2-3; 9 positions match TRBD2. J was trimmed by 5 bases and V by 5 bases; bases with no gene match: 11. Germline V gene sequence: CDR1 SGHVS, CDR2 FQNEAQ. This CDR3 region has 16 residues. The CDR3 DNA follows: TGTGCCAGCAGCCAAATGGTAGCGGGAGCGGTAGATACGCAGTATTTT. Its protein is CASSQMVAGAVDTQYF. The complete variable domain, with remaining parts taken from reference TRBV7-8 and TRBJ2-3, reads GAGVSQSPRYKVAKRGQDVALRCDPISGHVSLFWYQQALGQGPEFLTYFQNEAQLDKSGLPSDRFFAERPEGSVSTLKIQRTQQEDSAVYLCASSQMVAGAVDTQYFGPGTRLTVL.

The V and J genes are TRBV7-3 and TRBJ2-2; TRBD1 matches 7 bases. Losses at the gene ends were 2 bases for V and 1 base for J; bases not matched to a gene: 1. Germline V CDR1 and CDR2: SGHTA, FQGTGA. The CDR3 spans 15 residues. The CDR3 DNA reads as TGTGCCAGCAGCTTACGACAGGGGAACACCGGGGAGCTGTTTTTT. Its protein is CASSLRQGNTGELFF.

This sequence joins TRBV12-5 and TRBJ1-1, with D possibly matching TRBD1 (5 bases). V dropped 3 bases and J dropped 1 base, with 6 bases sitting between them. The CDR3 length is 13 residues. The germline gives CDR1 LGHNT, CDR2 FRNRAP. CDR3 DNA sequence: TGTGCTAGTGGTTTCGGGGGGAACACTGAAGCTTTCTTT. This sequence encodes CASGFGGNTEAFF.

V is TRBV7-9 and J is TRBJ2-1, with D possibly matching TRBD1 (6 bases). CDR1 and CDR2 (germline): SEHNR, FQNEAQ (reference sequence). The ends were cut back, 3 bases at V and 8 bases at J, with 14 bases in the middle. This CDR3 has 14 amino acids. The CDR3: CASSLAGEVHEQFF. In DNA form, the CDR3 reads TGTGCCAGCAGCTTGGCAGGGGAAGTCCATGAGCAGTTCTTC.

The V call is TRBV5-1, the J call TRBJ2-2; tentatively, D is TRBD2 (5 bases). CDR1 is SGHRS and CDR2 is YFSETQ in the germline V gene. Between the trimmed V and J ends, which lost 0 bases and 0 bases, there was a span of 9 bases. The CDR3 is 16 amino acids. The chain's CDR3 is CASSLGTGTNTGELFF. DNA of the CDR3: TGCGCCAGCAGCTTGGGGACTGGCACGAACACCGGGGAGCTGTTTTTT.

This clone has only a few counts. V usage is TRBV5-8 and J usage is TRBJ1-6; D gene unclear. The length of the CDR3 is 17 residues. V gave up 0 bases and J gave up 3 bases, with 13 bases separating them. Germline V lookup: CDR1 SGHTS, CDR2 YDEGEE. The CDR3: CASSLDSPLNYNSPLHF. The DNA of the CDR3 is TGTGCCAGCAGCTTGGACAGCCCGCTAAACTATAATTCACCCCTCCACTTT.

V is TRBV5-8 and J is TRBJ1-2; possibly TRBD1 for D (5 bases). Trimming removed 4 bases at V and 3 bases at J, with 13 bases between. The CDR3 runs 14 residues. CDR1 is SGHTS, CDR2 YDEGEE, per germline. The CDR3 spells CASSATGTDYGYTF. The CDR3 DNA is TGTGCCAGCAGCGCTACAGGAACCGACTATGGCTACACCTTC.

The rearrangement uses TRBV14 and TRBJ1-2, with 7 positions matching TRBD1. The CDR3 consists of 14 residues. Germline V gives CDR1 SGHDN, CDR2 FVKESK. The V segment lost 2 bases and the J segment 7 bases; nucleotides outside the gene matches: 7. The CDR3 region is CASSQQTGTSGYTF. The DNA of the CDR3 is TGTGCCAGCAGCCAACAGACAGGGACCAGTGGCTACACCTTC.

The genes are TRBV20-1 and TRBJ1-1; the D gene is possibly TRBD1 (5 bases). CDR1 is DFQATT, CDR2 SNEGSKA, per germline (reference sequence). V was cut by 8 bases and J by 3 bases, with 10 bases left in between. The CDR3 runs 11 residues. The CDR3 nucleotides read TGCAGTCCCGGGGGGGACACTGAAGCTTTCTTT. Encoded protein: CSPGGDTEAFF.

This rearrangement joins TRBV7-9 to TRBJ1-3, with 8 bases that match TRBD1. CDR3 size: 17 residues. The V and J ends lost 2 bases and 1 base, in that order; junction bases with no gene match: 7. Germline assignment: CDR1 SEHNR and CDR2 FQNEAQ (reference sequence). DNA of the CDR3: TGTGCCAGCAGCTTATCCGCAGGGGGCGCGTCTGGAAACACCATATATTTT. Protein sequence: CASSLSAGGASGNTIYF.